The 10 T cell receptor beta chains in this list originate from one sample, sequenced in a study of immune cell composition in non-small cell lung cancer. The data were produced by immunoSEQ multiplex PCR, yet TCRdb's version contains in-frame clones alone and is incomplete. Of roughly 2,500 clones in the sample, roughly 70% were seen once. Specimen: lung tumor tissue. These receptors all stem from a human donor with non-small cell lung cancer.

This sequence joins TRBV5-8 and TRBJ1-2; TRBD1 aligns across 9 bases. The V and J ends lost 4 bases and 2 bases, in that order; junction bases with no gene match: 12. This CDR3 has 17 residues. CDR1 is SGHTS and CDR2 is YDEGEE in the germline V gene. The CDR3 spells CASSAGQGPVLNYGYTF. The CDR3 DNA follows: TGTGCCAGCAGCGCGGGACAGGGCCCTGTACTAAACTATGGCTACACCTTC. Filled out from reference TRBV5-8 and TRBJ1-2, the complete variable domain reads EAGVTQSPTHLIKTRGQQATLRCSPISGHTSVYWYQQALGLGLQFLLWYDEGEERNRGNFPPRFSGRQFPNYSSELNVNALELEDSALYLCASSAGQGPVLNYGYTFGSGTRLTVV.

The chain joins TRBV7-2 to TRBJ1-1; 8 positions match TRBD1. The CDR3 covers 14 residues. V gave up 4 bases and J gave up 3 bases; unmatched junction bases: 4. The germline CDR1 and CDR2 sequences are SGHTA and FQGNSA. The CDR3 spells CASSSQGAHTEAFF. In DNA, the CDR3 is TGTGCCAGCAGCTCCCAGGGGGCGCACACTGAAGCTTTCTTT.

This clone was counted once. The chain links TRBV5-4 to TRBJ2-5; 8 nucleotides agree with TRBD1. Germline CDR1 is SGHNT and CDR2 is YYREEE (reference sequence). This CDR3 region has 15 residues. Trimming removed 0 bases from V and 7 bases from J; junction bases left unmatched: 8. CDR3 in DNA: TGTGCCAGCAGCTTGGCCGGAGGACAGGGATTGACCCAGTACTTC. It encodes CASSLAGGQGLTQYF.

V is TRBV7-2 and J is TRBJ2-2; no clear D. In germline, CDR1 is SGHTA, CDR2 FQGNSA. The CDR3 runs 14 residues. Trimming left V 1 base short and J 4 bases short, with 7 bases between. The CDR3 here is CASSLVTGTGELFF. The CDR3 DNA sequence: TGTGCCAGCAGCTTAGTTACCGGCACCGGGGAGCTGTTTTTT.

V usage is TRBV6-5 and J usage is TRBJ2-3; D uncertain. The CDR3 has 13 amino acids. Germline V lookup: CDR1 MNHEY, CDR2 SVGAGI. The V gene lost 6 bases and the J gene lost 0 bases, with 7 bases spanning the gap. The CDR3 sequence: CASSLQSTDTQYF. The CDR3 region has the DNA TGTGCCAGCAGCCTACAGAGCACAGATACGCAGTATTTT.

This sequence joins TRBV12-5 and TRBJ2-5, with 10 nucleotides matching TRBD2. Germline V CDR1 and CDR2: LGHNT, FRNRAP. The length of the CDR3 is 18 residues. After removal of 1 base from V and 5 bases from J, the junction contained 13 bases not matched to a gene. CDR3 coding DNA: TGTGCTAGTGGTTTGGGTACTAGCGGGGTCCCCCGGGGGGAGACCCAGTACTTC. Its translation: CASGLGTSGVPRGETQYF.

The chain recombines TRBV9 with TRBJ2-5, with 7 positions matching TRBD1. The CDR3 has 17 amino acids. Germline CDR1 and CDR2: SGDLS and YYNGEE. After removal of 0 bases from V and 7 bases from J, the junction contained 15 bases not matched to a gene. CDR3 in DNA: TGTGCCAGCAGCGTAGACCCCTGGGAAAGACAGGGCGGGACCCAGTACTTC. Its protein product is CASSVDPWERQGGTQYF. Looking up the rest from reference TRBV9 and TRBJ2-5 gives the full variable domain: DSGVTQTPKHLITATGQRVTLRCSPRSGDLSVYWYQQSLDQGLQFLIQYYNGEERAKGNILERFSAQQFPDLHSELNLSSLELGDSALYFCASSVDPWERQGGTQYFGPGTRLLVL.

The J gene is TRBJ2-1, the V gene TRBV7-2; no clear D. V was cut by 5 bases and J by 5 bases, with 13 bases left in between. In germline, CDR1 is SGHTA, CDR2 FQGNSA. This CDR3 is built from 14 residues. CDR3 nucleotide sequence: TGTGCCAGCAGCCCCACTCAGGCCCACAATGAGCAGTTCTTC. Its protein is CASSPTQAHNEQFF.

The chain uses TRBV11-2 and TRBJ1-3; D gene ambiguous. Germline assignment: CDR1 SGHAT and CDR2 FQNNGV. Trimming cost V 1 base and J 2 bases, with 18 bases left between them. The CDR3 runs to 18 residues. The CDR3 sequence is CASSLVFVRQFAGNTIYF. The DNA for the CDR3 is TGTGCCAGCAGCTTAGTCTTCGTACGCCAGTTTGCTGGAAACACCATATATTTT.

The chain is built from TRBV6-5 and TRBJ1-2, with D possibly TRBD1 on 6 matching bases. The CDR3 length is 14 residues. The germline V gene encodes CDR1 MNHEY and CDR2 SVGAGI. Trimming left V 2 bases short and J 1 base short, with 8 bases between. The CDR3 loop reads CASSYQTGNYGYTF. In nucleotides, the CDR3 is TGTGCCAGCAGTTACCAGACAGGTAACTATGGCTACACCTTC.